This T cell receptor beta chain was recorded in a study of cytomegalovirus exposure and HLA in healthy donors. The primer mix had 60 Vbeta and 13 Jbeta primers. TCRdb keeps only in-frame clones here, not all; method: immunoSEQ multiplex PCR. The data contain around 130,000 clones, more than 60% of them singletons. Healthy bone marrow donors supplied every sample. Germline lookup yields CDR1 SGHVS and CDR2 FQNEAQ. The trim removed 5 bases at V and 1 base at J, leaving 3 bases unmatched. This CDR3 comprises 16 residues. This receptor was taken from a woman in her thirties or forties in good health and CMV-seropositive. Sample: PBMCs. V usage is TRBV7-8 and J usage is TRBJ2-6; TRBD1 matches at 9 bases. The CDR3 loop reads CASSLTGGSGANVLTF. The CDR3 bases are TGTGCCAGCAGCCTGACAGGGGGTTCTGGGGCCAACGTCCTGACTTTC.